The 31 T cell receptor beta chains reported below all come from one sample, sequenced in a study of cytomegalovirus exposure and HLA in healthy donors. The PCR had 60 Vbeta and 13 Jbeta primers. Measured with immunoSEQ multiplex PCR; TCRdb has only the in-frame clones, and not every one. The sample lists around 120,000 clones; over 65% were seen once. Input material: PBMCs. The source is a woman in her thirties or forties in good health and CMV-seropositive.

The chain employs TRBV7-6 and TRBJ2-7, with 8 positions matching TRBD1. Germline CDR1 is SGHVS and CDR2 is FNYEAQ. Losses at the gene ends were 3 bases for V and 5 bases for J; bases not matched to a gene: 6. CDR3 size: 14 residues. The DNA for the CDR3 is TGTGCCAGCAGCTTCGGACAGGGCGGCCACGAGCAGTACTTC. It is translated as CASSFGQGGHEQYF. Together with reference TRBV7-6 and TRBJ2-7, the CDR3 gives the full variable domain: GAGVSQSPRYKVTKRGQDVALRCDPISGHVSLYWYRQALGQGPEFLTYFNYEAQQDKSGLPNDRFSAERPEGSISTLTIQRTEQRDSAMYRCASSFGQGGHEQYFGPGTRLTVT.

This clone was detected only once. This chain joins TRBV7-3 and TRBJ2-3; D perhaps matches TRBD2 (6 bases). The CDR3 is 16 amino acids. V shed 5 bases and J shed 2 bases, with 17 bases lying between them. Looked up from germline, CDR1 is SGHTA and CDR2 is FQGTGA. In nucleotides, the CDR3 is TGTGCCAGCAGCCCAGCTGAGCGGGCCTACACAGATACGCAGTATTTT. Amino acid sequence: CASSPAERAYTDTQYF.

The chain recombines TRBV5-1 with TRBJ1-1; D gene uncertain. Trimming removed 0 bases at V and 3 bases at J, with 9 bases between. In germline, CDR1 is SGHRS, CDR2 YFSETQ. The CDR3 totals 14 residues. The CDR3 coding sequence is TGCGCCAGCAGCTTGGCCCCCGGGGACACTGAAGCTTTCTTT. Its translation is CASSLAPGDTEAFF.

This sequence joins TRBV14 and TRBJ1-6; unclear D gene. Looked up from germline, CDR1 is SGHDN and CDR2 is FVKESK. With 4 bases removed from V and 6 bases from J, the gap between germline ends came to 7 bases. The CDR3 extends over 13 amino acids. The CDR3 DNA reads as TGTGCCAGCAGCCTACAGCCTAATTCACCCCTCCACTTT. As protein: CASSLQPNSPLHF.

This clone has only one observation. The V and J genes are TRBV5-6 and TRBJ1-6, with a tentative D call TRBD1 (6 bases). The CDR3 runs to 16 residues. Trimming took 2 bases from V and 7 from J, leaving 16 bases between them. Per the germline V gene, CDR1 is SGHDT and CDR2 is YYEEEE. CDR3 DNA sequence: TGTGCCAGCAGCTTTTTAAGGGGGTCAAGGAATTCACCCCTCCACTTT. Its protein is CASSFLRGSRNSPLHF.

A remark on this clone: The missing conserved phenylalanine or tryptophan at the end of this CDR3 makes a read error likely. This chain links TRBV6-5 with TRBJ1-2; TRBD1 is a possible D gene (5 bases). This CDR3 is 14 amino acids long. V lost 7 bases, J lost 4 bases, and 16 bases lay in between. The germline V gene encodes CDR1 MNHEY and CDR2 SVGAGI. The CDR3 DNA sequence: TGTGCCAGCACGCGGCGGGGGATCTTCTATGGCTACACCCTC. Amino acids: CASTRRGIFYGYTL.

This clone was counted a few times. The chain employs TRBV5-1 and TRBJ1-2; D not certain. Per the germline V gene, CDR1 is SGHRS and CDR2 is YFSETQ. V lost 2 bases and J lost 0, with 8 bases in between. The CDR3 has 14 amino acids. CDR3 loop: CASSFGGSNYGYTF. The DNA of the CDR3 is TGCGCCAGCAGCTTCGGAGGCTCTAACTATGGCTACACCTTC. Full variable domain (rest looked up from reference TRBV5-1 and TRBJ1-2): KAGVTQTPRYLIKTRGQQVTLSCSPISGHRSVSWYQQTPGQGLQFLFEYFSETQRNKGNFPGRFSGRQFSNSRSEMNVSTLELGDSALYLCASSFGGSNYGYTFGSGTRLTVV.

This rearrangement joins TRBV9 to TRBJ2-5; D is unresolved. V was pared by 3 bases and J by 3 bases, with 6 bases between. Germline V lookup: CDR1 SGDLS, CDR2 YYNGEE. The CDR3 contains 12 residues. The CDR3 loop is CASSAPEETQYF. DNA of the CDR3: TGTGCCAGCAGCGCCCCGGAAGAGACCCAGTACTTC.

The chain couples TRBV9 to TRBJ1-1; a weak D match, TRBD1 (6 bases). The CDR3 totals 12 residues. From germline, CDR1 is SGDLS and CDR2 YYNGEE. Trimming stripped 4 bases from V and 8 bases from J, with 12 bases between. CDR3 sequence: CASSSEDREAFF. CDR3 DNA: TGTGCCAGCAGCTCGGAGGACAGAGAAGCTTTCTTT.

This clone was observed a few times. The chain combines TRBV15 with TRBJ2-1; 7 positions agree with TRBD2. This CDR3 has 15 amino acids. V lost 3 bases, J lost 4 bases, and 6 bases stayed unmatched. Germline values: CDR1 LNHNV, CDR2 YYDKDF (reference sequence). The CDR3 region is CATSRGGSKYNEQFF. Here the CDR3 DNA reads TGTGCCACCAGCAGGGGGGGGAGTAAATACAATGAGCAGTTCTTC.

The rearrangement uses TRBV27 and TRBJ1-1; a weak D match, TRBD1 (5 bases). Trimming cost V 2 bases and J 4 bases, with 20 bases left between them. There are 17 residues in the CDR3. Germline loops: CDR1 MNHEY, CDR2 SMNVEV (reference sequence). The CDR3 bases are TGTGCCAGCAGTTTAACCCACTCTAGGCGGGGGAGCACTGAAGCTTTCTTT. Translated, it gives CASSLTHSRRGSTEAFF.

This sequence joins TRBV27 and TRBJ2-7; a weak D match, TRBD2 (6 bases). CDR3 length: 14 residues. Germline values: CDR1 MNHEY, CDR2 SMNVEV (reference sequence). V was trimmed by 2 bases and J by 2 bases, leaving 10 bases between them. The CDR3, as DNA: TGTGCCAGCAGTTTAATGGGGGGAACCTACGAGCAGTACTTC. It encodes CASSLMGGTYEQYF.

Turning to this clone: Mismatch with germline at one junction end may stem from a read error. The rearrangement joins TRBV6-6 to TRBJ2-5; 8 bases match TRBD1. Looked up from germline, CDR1 is MNHNY and CDR2 is SVGAGI (reference sequence). The CDR3 loop spans 11 amino acids. The DNA of the CDR3 is TGTGCCAGCTGGCAAGCAGGGGGCCCCCACTTC. Translation gives CASWQAGGPHF.

This chain links TRBV7-9 with TRBJ2-1, with 8 bases matching TRBD2. CDR1 is SEHNR and CDR2 is FQNEAQ in the germline V gene (reference sequence). This CDR3 contains 16 residues. Losses at the gene ends were 5 bases for V and 6 bases for J; bases not matched to a gene: 12. The CDR3 protein is CASSPGPGGRFNEQFF. CDR3 nucleotides: TGTGCCAGCAGCCCTGGTCCGGGGGGGAGATTCAATGAGCAGTTCTTC.

In this sample, this clone turned up once. The chain couples TRBV5-4 to TRBJ1-6; weak D call: TRBD1 (6 bases). V lost 4 bases to trimming and J lost 10 bases, with 15 bases between them. This CDR3 comprises 14 residues. Germline V gene lookup returns CDR1 SGHNT and CDR2 YYREEE (reference sequence). CDR3 bases: TGTGCCAGCAGCCGGGGGGACACAGGATCACCCCTCCACTTT. The encoded protein is CASSRGDTGSPLHF.

The genes are TRBV7-3 and TRBJ2-7, with D perhaps matching TRBD2 (6 bases). V gave up 2 bases and J gave up 0 bases, with 8 bases separating them. CDR1 and CDR2 from the germline V gene are SGHTA and FQGTGA. The CDR3 has 14 residues. The CDR3 spells CASSLLGSSYEQYF. As DNA, the CDR3 is TGTGCCAGCAGCTTACTCGGGAGCTCCTACGAGCAGTACTTC.

This clone was counted between two and nine times. The chain employs TRBV6-5 and TRBJ2-1; 9 bases map to TRBD2. The CDR3 sequence is 15 residues long. The junction had 11 bases not matched to a gene; V was cut back by 5 bases and J by 9 bases. Germline V gene sequence: CDR1 MNHEY, CDR2 SVGAGI. The CDR3 region is CASSPRTRGGGEQFF. In DNA, the CDR3 is TGTGCCAGCAGTCCAAGGACTCGCGGGGGGGGTGAGCAGTTCTTC.

The chain couples TRBV7-9 to TRBJ2-3; 7 nucleotides line up with TRBD2. V trimming: 5 bases; J trimming: 5 bases; junction bases outside the gene matches: 10. Germline V lookup: CDR1 SEHNR, CDR2 FQNEAQ (reference sequence). CDR3 size: 15 residues. CDR3 bases: TGTGCCAGCAGCCTCGGGACGGGGGGAAGAGATACGCAGTATTTT. Amino acids: CASSLGTGGRDTQYF.

The J gene is TRBJ1-2, the V gene TRBV10-1; the D gene is possibly TRBD1 (6 bases). This CDR3 comprises 14 residues. From germline, CDR1 is WNHNN and CDR2 SYGVQD (reference sequence). V was clipped by 8 bases and J by 4 bases, with 17 bases between them. DNA of the CDR3: TGCGCCAGCTCCCCGACGACAGGTTCCTATGGCTACACCTTC. It is translated as CASSPTTGSYGYTF.

The count of this clone is one. This chain uses TRBV25-1 with TRBJ1-1; D is unresolved. Per germline, CDR1 MGHDK and CDR2 SYGVNS. Trimming took off 5 bases at V and 1 base at J, with 8 bases between the two ends. This CDR3 spans 13 amino acids. The CDR3 sequence: CASSRPGNTEAFF. The CDR3 DNA is TGTGCCAGCAGTAGACCGGGGAACACTGAAGCTTTCTTT.

This clone showed up just a few times. CDR3 in DNA: TGTGCCAGCAGCGTAGAATATACCGGGGAGCTGTTTTTT. The encoded protein is CASSVEYTGELFF. The chain recombines TRBV9 with TRBJ2-2; unclear D gene. Germline V lookup: CDR1 SGDLS, CDR2 YYNGEE. This CDR3 has 13 amino acids. Trimming took off 0 bases at V and 5 bases at J, with 5 bases between the two ends.

V and J are TRBV6-5 and TRBJ1-2, with TRBD1 as a possible D gene (5 bases). The ends were cut back, 6 bases at V and 4 bases at J, with 9 bases in the middle. The germline V gene has CDR1 MNHEY and CDR2 SVGAGI. There are 12 residues in the CDR3. In DNA form, the CDR3 reads TGTGCCAGCAGAGGAGGGGTCTATGGCTACACCTTC. Encoded protein: CASRGGVYGYTF.

Concerning this clone itself: Sequence at one end of the junction differs from germline and may be a read error. The rearrangement uses TRBV6-6 and TRBJ1-3; 7 bases agree with TRBD1. From germline, CDR1 is MNHNY and CDR2 SVGAGI (reference sequence). This CDR3 is 14 amino acids long. The CDR3 DNA sequence: TGTGCCAGCAGTCCAACAGGGGCTGGTAACACCATATATTTT. It encodes CASSPTGAGNTIYF.

The rearrangement links TRBV5-1 to TRBJ1-4; 9 nucleotides match TRBD1. V shed 5 bases, J shed 8 bases, and the junction held 10 bases outside the gene matches. Germline-derived CDR1 and CDR2 are SGHRS and YFSETQ. CDR3 size: 15 residues. In nucleotides, the CDR3 is TGCGCCAGCAGACTGGGACAGGGAGATTACGAAAAACTGTTTTTT. It yields the protein CASRLGQGDYEKLFF.

The J gene is TRBJ2-3, the V gene TRBV7-3; D unclear. The CDR3 sequence is 15 residues long. Germline values: CDR1 SGHTA, CDR2 FQGTGA. V gave up 5 bases and J gave up 1 base, with 13 bases separating them. Here the CDR3 reads CASSLGSGGTDTQYF. DNA of the CDR3: TGTGCCAGCAGCCTGGGTTCGGGTGGCACAGATACGCAGTATTTT.

DNA of the CDR3: TGTGCCAGCAGCTTAGGGGGGGGACAGGGAAGGACAGATACGCAGTATTTT. This sequence encodes CASSLGGGQGRTDTQYF. The genes are TRBV7-2 and TRBJ2-3, with TRBD1 identical over 9 bases. The V gene's germline CDR1 is SGHTA and CDR2 FQGNSA. With V trimmed by 1 base and J by 3 bases, 8 bases remained unmatched. CDR3 length equals 17 residues.

As DNA, the CDR3 is TGTGCCAGCTCACCAGGCCAGGGTGCCCCCTACGAGCAGTACTTC. Its translation: CASSPGQGAPYEQYF. The gene calls are TRBV18 and TRBJ2-7, with a possible D match to TRBD1 (5 bases). CDR3 length: 15 residues. Trimming left V 2 bases short and J 2 bases short, with 13 bases between. Germline lookup yields CDR1 KGHSH and CDR2 LQKENI.

The CDR3: CASREPGQPNTEAFF. The CDR3, as DNA: TGTGCCAGCAGGGAGCCGGGACAGCCGAACACTGAAGCTTTCTTT. The chain has TRBV6-5 and TRBJ1-1; TRBD1 aligns across 7 bases. Looked up from germline, CDR1 is MNHEY and CDR2 is SVGAGI. V lost 6 bases, J lost 1 base, and 8 bases stayed unmatched. This CDR3 has 15 residues.

The rearrangement uses TRBV5-1 and TRBJ2-1; no firm D call. This CDR3 has 14 amino acids. The V gene's germline CDR1 is SGHRS and CDR2 YFSETQ. The germline V and J ends were trimmed by 0 bases and 1 base, with 5 bases remaining between them. CDR3: CASSLGESYNEQFF. The CDR3 DNA follows: TGCGCCAGCAGCTTGGGCGAGTCCTACAATGAGCAGTTCTTC. The whole variable domain, filled in from reference TRBV5-1 and TRBJ2-1, reads KAGVTQTPRYLIKTRGQQVTLSCSPISGHRSVSWYQQTPGQGLQFLFEYFSETQRNKGNFPGRFSGRQFSNSRSEMNVSTLELGDSALYLCASSLGESYNEQFFGPGTRLTVL.

This chain joins TRBV5-4 and TRBJ1-2; D gene ambiguous. The CDR3 loop spans 15 amino acids. Germline CDR1 SGHNT, CDR2 YYREEE (reference sequence). Deletions cut 0 bases from V and 3 bases from J, with 12 bases between. Written as DNA, the CDR3 is TGTGCCAGCAGCTTGGGGAGGCCGAAGGACTATGGCTACACCTTC. Translated: CASSLGRPKDYGYTF. The entire variable domain, with the rest obtained from reference TRBV5-4 and TRBJ1-2, is as follows: ETGVTQSPTHLIKTRGQQVTLRCSSQSGHNTVSWYQQALGQGPQFIFQYYREEENGRGNFPPRFSGLQFPNYSSELNVNALELDDSALYLCASSLGRPKDYGYTFGSGTRLTVV.

The V call is TRBV4-1, the J call TRBJ1-2, with 8 positions matching TRBD1. V was clipped by 3 bases and J by 0 bases; unmatched bases: 12. Germline V gene lookup returns CDR1 MGHRA and CDR2 YSYEKL. This CDR3 spans 18 amino acids. The chain's CDR3 is CASSQEGGQADANYGYTF. CDR3 nucleotide sequence: TGCGCCAGCAGCCAGGAAGGGGGACAGGCGGACGCTAACTATGGCTACACCTTC.